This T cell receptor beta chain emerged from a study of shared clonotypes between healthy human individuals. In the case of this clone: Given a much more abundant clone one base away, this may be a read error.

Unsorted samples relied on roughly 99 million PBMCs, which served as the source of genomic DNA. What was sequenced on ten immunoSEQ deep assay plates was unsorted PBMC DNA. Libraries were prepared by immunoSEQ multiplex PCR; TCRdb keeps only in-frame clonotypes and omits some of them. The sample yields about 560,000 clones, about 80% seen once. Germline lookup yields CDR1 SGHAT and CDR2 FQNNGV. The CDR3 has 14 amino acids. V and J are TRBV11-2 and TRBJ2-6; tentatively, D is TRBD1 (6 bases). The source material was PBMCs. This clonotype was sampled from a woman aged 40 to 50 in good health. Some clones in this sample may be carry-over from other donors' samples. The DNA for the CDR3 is TGTGCCAGCAGCTTAGGACAAGGGGGCAACGTCCTGACTTTC. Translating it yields CASSLGQGGNVLTF.